The clone carrying this T cell receptor beta chain was seen more than once but under ten times. The antigen is undetermined. This sample was taken from a study of naive and memory T cell subsets. Study-wide results and caveats: Gini index rose across naive, CM, EM and EMRA in CD4 and CD8. Especially in CD8 cells, naive repertoires contained a few larger clonotypes, possibly CD45RA-re-expressing memory cells.

Two oligonucleotides, mixed equimolar, formed the beta constant-region primer covering TRBC1 and TRBC2. Ligated cDNA was amplified by four rounds of PCR with nested alpha and beta constant-region primers and SP2. A 12-nucleotide UMI and the SP2 primer were added to the cDNA 3' end by oligonucleotide ligation. TCRdb independently ran MiXCR on the UMI-ligation and nested PCR reads; one entry per CDR3 protein. The profile shows around 140,000 distinct CDR3 sequences, approximately 21% of them singletons. Sequenced: naive CD8+ T cells from blood. This TCR was sampled from a human donor in good health.

This CDR3 reads CASSSDLAGGQYF. CDR3 in DNA: TGTGCCAGCAGTTCCGACCTAGCGGGAGGGCAGTACTTC. J is TRBJ2-7 and V is TRBV28, with 11 bases fitting TRBD2. Looked up from germline, CDR1 is MDHEN and CDR2 is SYDVKM. CDR3 length: 13 amino acids. J lost 9 bases, V lost 4 bases, and 5 bases had no gene match.